Here is one T cell receptor beta chain with its context. Its antigen is still unknown. The sample originates from a study of T-cell memory formation after mild COVID-19. Study-level information: There were largely donor-specific TCR clusters. Whole-study results and caveats: Some clones that responded turned up in pre-infection memory, which suggests that cross-reactive memory joined in.

With 3 bases clipped from V and 3 bases from J, the junction kept 5 bases outside the gene matches. The CDR3 spans 14 residues. Using constant-segment primers, 5'RACE produced TCR alpha and TCR beta cDNA libraries carrying sample barcodes and UMIs. MiXCR, run by TCRdb on the 5' RACE reads, gives a single entry per CDR3 protein. The sample has roughly 550,000 distinct CDR3 sequences, about 20% seen once. The chain joins TRBV12-3 or TRBV12-4 to TRBJ2-7; 7 nucleotides agree with TRBD1. This TCR was sampled from an adult woman who had mild COVID-19 (a few samples of this study predate the infection). Cell type and time point are not known. The sequenced sample consisted of PBMCs or a T cell subset sorted from them (not recorded which). CDR3 nucleotides: TGTGCCAGCAGTTTCGAAACAGGGGACTACGAGCAGTACTTC. It is translated as CASSFETGDYEQYF.